Listed here are 22 T cell receptor beta chains from one sample, sequenced in a study of shared clonotypes between healthy human individuals. Assay used: immunoSEQ multiplex PCR; TCRdb lists only in-frame clones, some missing. This sample has over 95,000 clones, with roughly 70% found just once. What was sequenced was memory CD8+ T cells sorted from blood. Regarding subset: CD45RO+ cells pooled with CCR7-negative TemRA cells. The receptor source for this set is a woman between 25 and 40 years old in good health.

The chain recombines TRBV25-1 with TRBJ1-1; a weak D match, TRBD1 (6 bases). Germline lookup yields CDR1 MGHDK and CDR2 SYGVNS. The CDR3 is made up of 16 amino acids. With 3 bases removed from V and 1 base from J, the gap between germline ends came to 15 bases. DNA for the CDR3: TGTGCCAGCAGTGACCCCGAACAGGGTTGGAACACTGAAGCTTTCTTT. Its translation is CASSDPEQGWNTEAFF.

The gene calls are TRBV19 and TRBJ2-7; TRBD1 agrees at 9 bases. Germline lookup yields CDR1 LNHDA and CDR2 SQIVND (reference sequence). The CDR3 has 14 amino acids. V dropped 5 bases and J dropped 2; count of bases not matched to a gene: 4. CDR3 sequence reads: CASSPGQGAYEQYF. The CDR3 DNA sequence: TGTGCCAGTAGTCCGGGACAGGGAGCCTACGAGCAGTACTTC.

The chain carries TRBV28 and TRBJ1-4; D remains unclear. Per germline, CDR1 MDHEN and CDR2 SYDVKM. V shed 3 bases and J shed 6 bases, with 14 bases lying between them. The CDR3 contains 15 residues. The CDR3 DNA reads TGTGCCAGCAGTTTCCGCTACCTGTGGGATGAAAAACTGTTTTTT. Translating gives CASSFRYLWDEKLFF.

The rearrangement joins TRBV29-1 to TRBJ2-7, with 11 bases that match TRBD2. Germline V gene sequence: CDR1 SQVTM, CDR2 ANQGSEA. This CDR3 contains 16 residues. Trimming removed 1 base from V and 5 bases from J; junction bases left unmatched: 10. CDR3 sequence: CSVEGPYSGRAHEQYF. As DNA, the CDR3 is TGCAGCGTTGAAGGACCTTATAGCGGGAGGGCCCACGAGCAGTACTTC.

The chain uses TRBV27 and TRBJ2-5, with TRBD1 identical over 7 bases. Germline V gene sequence: CDR1 MNHEY, CDR2 SMNVEV (reference sequence). The J segment lost 13 bases and the V segment lost 7 bases, leaving 12 bases of the junction unmatched. This CDR3 region has 12 residues. The CDR3 DNA reads as TGTGCCAGCACCTCAAACGGACAGGCCCCGTACTTC. This gives the protein CASTSNGQAPYF.

For this clone: A far larger clone is one nucleotide away, so this likely arose from a read error. This sequence joins TRBV15 and TRBJ2-7; 9 bases agree with TRBD1. CDR3 length: 15 amino acids. V shed 7 bases and J 5 bases; nucleotides not matched to a gene: 12. From germline, CDR1 is LNHNV and CDR2 YYDKDF (reference sequence). CDR3 amino acids: CATNSKGQGWDEQYF. The DNA for the CDR3 is TGTGCCACCAACAGTAAGGGACAGGGTTGGGACGAGCAGTACTTC.

The chain joins TRBV9 to TRBJ2-7; TRBD1 aligns across 8 bases. The trim removed 4 bases at V and 0 bases at J, leaving 6 bases unmatched. The CDR3 consists of 15 residues. Germline CDR1 is SGDLS and CDR2 is YYNGEE. The CDR3 region is CASSPGQGFSYEQYF. The CDR3 DNA is TGTGCCAGCAGCCCAGGACAGGGATTCTCCTACGAGCAGTACTTC.

The rearrangement links TRBV7-9 to TRBJ2-7; D could derive from TRBD1 or TRBD2 (5 bases each). Per germline, CDR1 SEHNR and CDR2 FQNEAQ (reference sequence). Trimming removed 5 bases from V and 2 bases from J, with 13 bases in between. CDR3 length: 14 residues. CDR3 amino acids: CASSTGTGTYEQYF. DNA of the CDR3: TGTGCCAGCAGCACCGGGACCGGCACCTACGAGCAGTACTTC.

The chain's CDR3 is CASSESPVREGLTGELFF. In nucleotides, the CDR3 is TGCGCCAGCAGTGAGTCCCCGGTGAGGGAGGGCCTCACCGGGGAGCTGTTTTTT. The chain employs TRBV10-2 and TRBJ2-2; 7 bases align to TRBD2. Losses at the gene ends were 0 bases for V and 4 bases for J; bases not matched to a gene: 11. CDR1 and CDR2 from the germline V gene are WSHSY and SAAADI. The CDR3 length is 18 residues.

The rearrangement joins TRBV29-1 to TRBJ2-6; D gene uncertain. Per germline, CDR1 SQVTM and CDR2 ANQGSEA. Between the trimmed V and J ends, which lost 5 bases and 5 bases, there was a span of 22 bases. This CDR3 is built from 17 residues. The CDR3, as DNA: TGCAGCGTTTGGAGTCATAGCATACAAAGTCGGGCCAACGTCCTGACTTTC. Its protein is CSVWSHSIQSRANVLTF.

The table lists this clone with many counts. The gene calls are TRBV6-4 and TRBJ2-7, with 9 bases fitting TRBD2. After removal of 0 bases from V and 0 bases from J, the junction contained 0 bases not matched to a gene. This CDR3 has 15 amino acids. CDR1 and CDR2 from the germline V gene are MRHNA and SNTAGT. CDR3 coding DNA: TGTGCCAGCAGTGACTCTAGCGGGAGCTCCTACGAGCAGTACTTC. Amino acid sequence: CASSDSSGSSYEQYF.

A word on this clone: Given a much more abundant clone one base away, this may be a read error. The sample contains more than one DNA sequence encoding this CDR3. V and J are TRBV11-2 and TRBJ2-3, with D maybe TRBD2 (6 bases). CDR3 length: 15 amino acids. The germline V gene encodes CDR1 SGHAT and CDR2 FQNNGV. Trimming left V 1 base short and J 0 bases short, with 8 bases between. The CDR3 sequence is CASSLVGTSTDTQYF. The CDR3, as DNA: TGTGCCAGCAGCTTAGTAGGGACTAGCACAGATACGCAGTATTTT.

This clone was detected once. The J gene is TRBJ1-2, the V gene TRBV14, with D possibly TRBD1 on 6 matching bases. In germline, CDR1 is SGHDN, CDR2 FVKESK. The length of the CDR3 is 16 residues. V was pared by 0 bases and J by 3 bases, with 14 bases between. The CDR3 protein is CASSQDAGVKDYGYTF. For the CDR3, the DNA is TGTGCCAGCAGCCAAGACGCAGGGGTGAAAGACTATGGCTACACCTTC.

V and J are TRBV18 and TRBJ1-5; TRBD1 matches at 8 bases. The V gene end was trimmed by 3 bases and the J gene end by 4 bases; junction bases not matched to a gene: 2. The CDR3 spans 14 residues. Germline V gene sequence: CDR1 KGHSH, CDR2 LQKENI. CDR3 loop: CASSPDRANQPQHF. The DNA for the CDR3 is TGTGCCAGCTCACCGGACAGGGCAAATCAGCCCCAGCATTTT.

In regard to this clone: Other DNA sequences in the sample encode the same CDR3. The chain's CDR3 is CASSPQGDHQPQHF. Written as DNA, the CDR3 is TGTGCCAGCAGTCCACAGGGGGACCATCAGCCCCAGCATTTT. The chain joins TRBV27 to TRBJ1-5; 8 bases are a match to TRBD1. CDR3 length equals 14 residues. Trimming cost V 5 bases and J 5 bases; bases outside gene matches: 5. Germline-derived CDR1 and CDR2 are MNHEY and SMNVEV (reference sequence).

This chain links TRBV11-2 with TRBJ2-3, with D possibly being TRBD2 (5 bases). CDR1 and CDR2 from the germline V gene are SGHAT and FQNNGV. V gave up 1 base and J gave up 11 bases, with 7 bases separating them. This CDR3 is 11 amino acids long. CDR3 nucleotides: TGTGCCAGCAGCTTAGCCGGAGGGCAGTATTTT. This codes for CASSLAGGQYF.

This clone was recorded at least ten times. The same CDR3 is also encoded by other DNA sequences in this sample. The J gene is TRBJ2-7, the V gene TRBV5-6; either TRBD1 or TRBD2 may supply D (5 bases each). Per the germline V gene, CDR1 is SGHDT and CDR2 is YYEEEE. V lost 4 bases to trimming and J lost 3 bases, with 14 bases between them. CDR3 length: 14 amino acids. CDR3 residues: CASSPGQGGYEQYF. CDR3 nucleotides: TGTGCCAGCAGCCCGGGGCAGGGTGGCTACGAGCAGTACTTC.

The chain couples TRBV28 to TRBJ2-3; 7 bases line up with TRBD1. V lost 2 bases to trimming and J lost 4 bases; unmatched junction nucleotides: 6. The CDR3 is made up of 15 amino acids. CDR1 is MDHEN and CDR2 is SYDVKM in the germline V gene. In DNA form, the CDR3 reads TGTGCCAGCAGTTTAAGAGGGGGCGAGGCAGATACGCAGTATTTT. Translating gives CASSLRGGEADTQYF.

The rearrangement uses TRBV28 and TRBJ2-2; D gene unclear. V lost 5 bases and J lost 0, with 22 bases in between. This CDR3 spans 19 amino acids. Germline V gene lookup returns CDR1 MDHEN and CDR2 SYDVKM. The CDR3 is CASSLGVGRPFANTGELFF. Here the CDR3 DNA reads TGTGCCAGCAGTCTTGGGGTTGGGCGGCCGTTCGCGAACACCGGGGAGCTGTTTTTT.

This sequence joins TRBV28 and TRBJ2-7, with 7 nucleotides matching TRBD1. Trimming took 7 bases from V and 4 from J; bases not matched to a gene: 13. The CDR3 runs to 15 residues. Germline CDR1 reads MDHEN; CDR2 reads SYDVKM. The DNA for the CDR3 is TGTGCCAGCACTCTTGTAGGGACAGCCCTTTACGAGCAGTACTTC. Protein product: CASTLVGTALYEQYF.

Here the CDR3 reads CASSTGQGVDWYF. The CDR3 DNA reads TGTGCCAGCAGCACCGGACAGGGGGTCGATTGGTACTTC. V and J are TRBV7-6 and TRBJ2-7; 10 bases match TRBD1. The germline gives CDR1 SGHVS, CDR2 FNYEAQ. The V segment lost 5 bases and the J segment 12 bases; nucleotides outside the gene matches: 10. The length of the CDR3 is 13 residues. Supplemented by reference TRBV7-6 and TRBJ2-7, the full variable domain reads GAGVSQSPRYKVTKRGQDVALRCDPISGHVSLYWYRQALGQGPEFLTYFNYEAQQDKSGLPNDRFSAERPEGSISTLTIQRTEQRDSAMYRCASSTGQGVDWYFGPGTRLTVT.

This rearrangement joins TRBV6-6 to TRBJ2-7; D is ambiguous. Germline CDR1 MNHNY, CDR2 SVGAGI (reference sequence). The CDR3 is 15 residues long. V lost 7 bases to trimming and J lost 3 bases, with 19 bases between them. CDR3 residues: CASTDTRAENYEQYF. The CDR3 DNA reads TGTGCCAGCACCGATACCCGGGCAGAAAACTACGAGCAGTACTTC.